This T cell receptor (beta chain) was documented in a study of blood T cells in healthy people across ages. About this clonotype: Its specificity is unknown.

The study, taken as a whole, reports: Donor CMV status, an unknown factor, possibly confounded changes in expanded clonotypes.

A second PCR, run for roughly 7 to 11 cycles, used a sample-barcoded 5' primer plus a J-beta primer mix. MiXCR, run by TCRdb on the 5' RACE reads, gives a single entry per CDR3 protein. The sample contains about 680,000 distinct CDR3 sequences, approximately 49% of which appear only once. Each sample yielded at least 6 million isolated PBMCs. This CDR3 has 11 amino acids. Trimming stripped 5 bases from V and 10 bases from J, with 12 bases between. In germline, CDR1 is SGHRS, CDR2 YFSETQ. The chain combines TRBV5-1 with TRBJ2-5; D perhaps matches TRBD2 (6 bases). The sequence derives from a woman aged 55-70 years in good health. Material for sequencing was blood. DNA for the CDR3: TGCGCCAGCAGACGGGAGAAGGTCCAGTACTTC. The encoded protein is CASRREKVQYF.